This T cell receptor (beta chain) was captured by sequencing in a study of technical replicates of blood from a few donors. The protocol was immunoSEQ multiplex PCR, while the TCRdb copy is restricted to in-frame clones and leaves out a portion. The sample lists approximately 75,000 clones, around 90% seen once, with about 0.37% in the top ten. V shed 0 bases and J 3 bases; nucleotides not matched to a gene: 3. The CDR3 has 15 residues. In germline, CDR1 is SEHNR, CDR2 FQNEAQ (reference sequence). This TCR came from a human donor in good health. J is TRBJ2-7 and V is TRBV7-9; TRBD1 matches at 9 bases. Sequenced material: T cells isolated from PBMCs. As DNA, the CDR3 is TGTGCCAGCAGCTTAGCCGGGACAGGGATCTACGAGCAGTACTTC. Amino acids: CASSLAGTGIYEQYF.